One sample yielded the 8 T cell receptor beta chains listed below, sequenced in a study of cytomegalovirus exposure and HLA in healthy donors. PCR was performed using 60 Vbeta and 13 Jbeta primers. Here immunoSEQ multiplex PCR was the method, and the copy in TCRdb shows in-frame clones only, minus some. The sample contains 70,000 to 90,000 clones, approximately 80% of which appear only once. Sequenced sample: PBMCs. These receptors were collected from a man aged 70 or older in good health and CMV-seropositive.

This clone turned up a few times. The rearrangement uses TRBV5-1 and TRBJ2-3, with TRBD1 identical over 7 bases. Trimming took 0 bases from V and 7 from J; bases not matched to a gene: 11. The germline V gene has CDR1 SGHRS and CDR2 YFSETQ. The CDR3 length is 16 residues. DNA of the CDR3: TGCGCCAGCAGCTTGGCTGGGACAGCCCAAGGGAATACGCAGTATTTT. Translation: CASSLAGTAQGNTQYF. The full variable domain, completed using reference TRBV5-1 and TRBJ2-3, is KAGVTQTPRYLIKTRGQQVTLSCSPISGHRSVSWYQQTPGQGLQFLFEYFSETQRNKGNFPGRFSGRQFSNSRSEMNVSTLELGDSALYLCASSLAGTAQGNTQYFGPGTRLTVL.

V gene TRBV15 combines with J gene TRBJ1-2; no reliable D call. V lost 0 bases, J lost 2 bases, and 10 bases lay in between. The CDR3 runs to 15 residues. Germline V lookup: CDR1 LNHNV, CDR2 YYDKDF (reference sequence). CDR3 nucleotide sequence: TGTGCCACCAGCAGAGAATCGCGGGGAAACTATGGCTACACCTTC. Residues: CATSRESRGNYGYTF.

The rearrangement uses TRBV7-2 and TRBJ2-2, with TRBD1 matching 8 bases. J gave up 0 bases and V 5 bases, and 8 bases lay outside the gene matches. The germline V gene encodes CDR1 SGHTA and CDR2 FQGNSA. The CDR3 has 17 residues. In DNA, the CDR3 is TGTGCCAGCAGCCCACGGACAGGGTCTACGAACACCGGGGAGCTGTTTTTT. Residues: CASSPRTGSTNTGELFF.

V and J are TRBV9 and TRBJ2-1; 8 bases are a match to TRBD2. With 4 bases clipped from V and 8 bases from J, the junction kept 11 bases outside the gene matches. The CDR3 covers 15 residues. Germline CDR1 is SGDLS and CDR2 is YYNGEE. CDR3 protein: CASSPRGVAGYEQFF. CDR3 nucleotides: TGTGCCAGCAGCCCCCGTGGGGTAGCGGGGTATGAGCAGTTCTTC.

The chain links TRBV28 to TRBJ2-3; 8 bases line up with TRBD2. The CDR3 is 15 residues long. Germline values: CDR1 MDHEN, CDR2 SYDVKM. The junction had 8 bases not matched to a gene; V was cut back by 7 bases and J by 2 bases. CDR3 coding DNA: TGTGCCAGCACTCGATCTAGCGGGTCCACAGATACGCAGTATTTT. Its protein product is CASTRSSGSTDTQYF.

The V call is TRBV5-1, the J call TRBJ1-1; D remains ambiguous. The CDR3 totals 15 residues. Trimming removed 0 bases at V and 0 bases at J, with 9 bases between. Germline CDR1 and CDR2: SGHRS and YFSETQ. Here the CDR3 reads CASSLAGTLNTEAFF. CDR3 sequence (DNA): TGCGCCAGCAGCTTGGCAGGCACCTTGAACACTGAAGCTTTCTTT.

The chain links TRBV11-2 to TRBJ1-1; D call uncertain. This CDR3 spans 13 amino acids. CDR1 SGHAT and CDR2 FQNNGV come from the germline V gene. The V and J ends lost 1 base and 6 bases respectively, with 9 bases between them. The CDR3 nucleotides are TGTGCCAGCAGCTTAGTCGTAGCGTCTGAAGCTTTCTTT. Translation gives CASSLVVASEAFF.

The genes are TRBV7-2 and TRBJ1-2; TRBD1 is a possible D gene (6 bases). V was shortened by 2 bases and J by 8 bases, with 15 bases between the two germline ends. CDR1 SGHTA and CDR2 FQGNSA come from the germline V gene. The CDR3 totals 14 residues. In DNA, the CDR3 is TGTGCCAGCAGCTTAACTTTGCAGGGGAAAGGCTACACCTTC. Amino acids: CASSLTLQGKGYTF. Full variable domain (outside the CDR3, taken from reference TRBV7-2 and TRBJ1-2): GAGVSQSPSNKVTEKGKDVELRCDPISGHTALYWYRQSLGQGLEFLIYFQGNSAPDKSGLPSDRFSAERTGGSVSTLTIQRTQQEDSAVYLCASSLTLQGKGYTFGSGTRLTVV.